Presented here are 27 T cell receptor beta chains from one specimen sequenced in a study of shared clonotypes between healthy human individuals. Method: immunoSEQ multiplex PCR; TCRdb's copy keeps in-frame clones and lacks some. This table holds under 2,500,000 clones, approximately 94% found once. The sequencing sample was made of naive CD4+ T cells sorted from blood. Subset of the sample: CD45RA+ positively selected. All receptors derive from a man between 18 and 35 years old in good health.

The chain uses TRBV5-1 and TRBJ2-3; no reliable D call. V lost 6 bases and J 2 bases, leaving 13 bases between the germline ends. This CDR3 has 14 residues. CDR1 and CDR2 (germline): SGHRS, YFSETQ. CDR3 amino acids: CASTRAEATDTQYF. CDR3 sequence (DNA): TGCGCCAGCACCCGGGCGGAAGCCACAGATACGCAGTATTTT.

V and J are TRBV18 and TRBJ2-7; 10 bases fit TRBD1. V lost 0 bases, J lost 7 bases, and 6 bases stayed unmatched. Looked up from germline, CDR1 is KGHSH and CDR2 is LQKENI. The CDR3 covers 15 residues. DNA for the CDR3: TGTGCCAGCTCACCACCTATCGACAGGGGGCTTGAGCAGTACTTC. It yields the protein CASSPPIDRGLEQYF.

Turning to this clone: At one end, the junction sequence differs from germline, possibly due to a read error. The chain combines TRBV7-7 with TRBJ2-5, with D hard to call. This CDR3 comprises 14 residues. Looked up from germline, CDR1 is SSHAT and CDR2 is FNYEAQ (reference sequence). The CDR3 is CASSLLQDLKTQYF. The CDR3, as DNA: TGTGCTAGCAGCTTACTTCAGGATCTGAAGACCCAGTACTTC. Full variable domain (remainder filled in from reference TRBV7-7 and TRBJ2-5): GAGVSQSPRYKVTKRGQDVTLRCDPISSHATLYWYQQALGQGPEFLTYFNYEAQPDKSGLPSDRFSAERPEGSISTLTIQRTEQRDSAMYRCASSLLQDLKTQYFGPGTRLLVL.

The genes are TRBV30 and TRBJ1-1, with TRBD1 matching over 8 bases. Germline CDR1 reads GTSNPN; CDR2 reads SVGIG (reference sequence). V shed 4 bases, J shed 4 bases, and the junction held 11 bases outside the gene matches. This CDR3 region has 15 residues. CDR3 protein: CAWTRSQGAITEAFF. CDR3 coding DNA: TGTGCCTGGACTCGGTCCCAGGGGGCGATCACTGAAGCTTTCTTT.

The rearrangement links TRBV30 to TRBJ2-7, with TRBD1 as a possible D gene (6 bases). Germline CDR1 is GTSNPN and CDR2 is SVGIG (reference sequence). This CDR3 region has 13 residues. V dropped 4 bases and J dropped 2 bases, with 12 bases sitting between them. The DNA of the CDR3 is TGTGCCTGGACACAGGACAGTCCCTACGAGCAGTACTTC. This codes for CAWTQDSPYEQYF.

This clone has more than one count but fewer than ten. The chain is built from TRBV6-6 and TRBJ1-6; D is undetermined. V was cut by 6 bases and J by 8 bases, with 14 bases left in between. CDR1 is MNHNY and CDR2 is SVGAGI in the germline V gene (reference sequence). The CDR3 totals 14 residues. The CDR3 region is CASSLGFQDSPLHF. The DNA of the CDR3 is TGTGCCAGCAGCCTAGGGTTTCAGGATTCACCCCTCCACTTT.

The chain employs TRBV14 and TRBJ2-1; D unclear. Germline V CDR1 and CDR2: SGHDN, FVKESK. The length of the CDR3 is 15 residues. V dropped 0 bases and J dropped 7 bases, with 13 bases sitting between them. CDR3 sequence: CASSQEGLPRNEQFF. CDR3 nucleotides: TGTGCCAGCAGCCAAGAAGGCCTCCCTAGAAATGAGCAGTTCTTC. Based on the CDR3 plus reference TRBV14 and TRBJ2-1, the full variable domain is EAGVTQFPSHSVIEKGQTVTLRCDPISGHDNLYWYRRVMGKEIKFLLHFVKESKQDESGMPNNRFLAERTGGTYSTLKVQPAELEDSGVYFCASSQEGLPRNEQFFGPGTRLTVL.

In this sample, this clone turned up a few times. As DNA, the CDR3 is TGTGCCAGCAGCTTTCTGGACAGATTCTTTAATCAGCCCCAGCATTTT. This gives the protein CASSFLDRFFNQPQHF. This sequence joins TRBV7-9 and TRBJ1-5; tentative D call: TRBD1 (6 bases). The CDR3 sequence is 16 residues long. V was trimmed by 3 bases and J by 4 bases, leaving 16 bases between them. Germline V gene sequence: CDR1 SEHNR, CDR2 FQNEAQ (reference sequence).

This clone turned up a few times. The chain has TRBV9 and TRBJ1-2; 9 bases are a match to TRBD1. CDR3 size: 15 residues. V shed 0 bases and J 6 bases; nucleotides not matched to a gene: 6. In germline, CDR1 is SGDLS, CDR2 YYNGEE. CDR3 sequence: CASSVGPTGGDGYTF. DNA of the CDR3: TGTGCCAGCAGCGTAGGACCAACAGGGGGCGATGGCTACACCTTC.

J is TRBJ1-4 and V is TRBV19; the D gene is possibly TRBD1 (6 bases). The CDR3 has 17 amino acids. Between the trimmed V and J ends, which lost 5 bases and 8 bases, there was a span of 24 bases. Germline CDR1 and CDR2: LNHDA and SQIVND (reference sequence). The CDR3 is CASSLTGTLFLNEKLFF. The CDR3 region has the DNA TGTGCCAGTAGTTTAACCGGGACACTTTTTTTGAACGAAAAACTGTTTTTT.

Concerning this clone itself: This specimen includes other DNA sequences encoding the same CDR3. The CDR3 nucleotides read TGCGCCAGCAGCCCTAGTACAGGGTACGGCTACACCTTC. It specifies CASSPSTGYGYTF. This rearrangement joins TRBV5-1 to TRBJ1-2; TRBD1 might be the D (6 bases). Trimming took off 4 bases at V and 8 bases at J, with 15 bases between the two ends. CDR1 is SGHRS and CDR2 is YFSETQ in the germline V gene. CDR3 length: 13 residues.

The chain recombines TRBV28 with TRBJ1-6; 9 bases agree with TRBD1. J was trimmed by 5 bases and V by 10 bases; bases with no gene match: 9. This CDR3 comprises 15 residues. The germline CDR1 and CDR2 sequences are MDHEN and SYDVKM. CDR3 sequence (DNA): TGTGCCACCACAGGGGGCTTATTTAATAATTCACCCCTCCACTTT. Translation: CATTGGLFNNSPLHF.

In its sample, this clone was seen once. The chain joins TRBV10-3 to TRBJ1-2, with unresolved D. This CDR3 has 16 amino acids. Germline V gives CDR1 ENHRY, CDR2 SYGVKD. V dropped 4 bases and J dropped 0 bases, with 15 bases sitting between them. The DNA for the CDR3 is TGTGCCATCAGTGGCGCCCGAATAGGACCTAACTATGGCTACACCTTC. Amino acid sequence: CAISGARIGPNYGYTF.

This clone has only one observation. The chain links TRBV5-6 to TRBJ1-1; unclear D gene. CDR3 length: 12 amino acids. CDR1 is SGHDT and CDR2 is YYEEEE in the germline V gene. V was pared by 7 bases and J by 5 bases, with 12 bases between. CDR3 sequence (DNA): TGTGCCAGCCCCCTCCCAGAAACTGAAGCTTTCTTT. Its translation: CASPLPETEAFF.

This clone appeared once. The rearrangement joins TRBV5-6 to TRBJ2-5, with D uncertain. The CDR3 totals 15 residues. The V and J ends lost 5 bases and 3 bases respectively, with 17 bases between them. Per germline, CDR1 SGHDT and CDR2 YYEEEE. CDR3 in amino acids: CASRFYGQTKETQYF. DNA for the CDR3: TGTGCCAGCAGATTTTATGGCCAGACAAAAGAGACCCAGTACTTC. The variable domain in full, with the rest retrieved from reference TRBV5-6 and TRBJ2-5, is DAGVTQSPTHLIKTRGQQVTLRCSPKSGHDTVSWYQQALGQGPQFIFQYYEEEERQRGNFPDRFSGHQFPNYSSELNVNALLLGDSALYLCASRFYGQTKETQYFGPGTRLLVL.

This sequence joins TRBV2 and TRBJ2-7; D remains ambiguous. Trimming stripped 5 bases from V and 2 bases from J, with 7 bases between. CDR1 and CDR2 from the germline V gene are SNHLY and FYNNEI. CDR3 length: 12 amino acids. The chain's CDR3 is CASSREPYEQYF. The CDR3 nucleotides are TGTGCCAGCAGTAGGGAACCCTACGAGCAGTACTTC. Variable domain in full (rest from reference TRBV2 and TRBJ2-7): EPEVTQTPSHQVTQMGQEVILRCVPISNHLYFYWYRQILGQKVEFLVSFYNNEISEKSEIFDDQFSVERPDGSNFTLKIRSTKLEDSAMYFCASSREPYEQYFGPGTRLTVT.

The rearrangement links TRBV15 to TRBJ2-7; D is uncertain. This CDR3 is built from 15 residues. Germline loops: CDR1 LNHNV, CDR2 YYDKDF (reference sequence). V shed 0 bases and J shed 1 base, with 10 bases lying between them. CDR3 amino acids: CATSRDQQSSYEQYF. The CDR3, as DNA: TGTGCCACCAGCAGAGATCAACAGTCATCCTACGAGCAGTACTTC.

This sequence joins TRBV6-6 and TRBJ2-7, with unresolved D. The CDR3 sequence is 12 residues long. Looked up from germline, CDR1 is MNHNY and CDR2 is SVGAGI (reference sequence). Trimming took 7 bases from V and 2 from J, leaving 9 bases between them. DNA of the CDR3: TGTGCCAGCAATGGAGACGCCTACGAGCAGTACTTC. Its protein product is CASNGDAYEQYF.

The V call is TRBV6-4, the J call TRBJ1-1; TRBD1 agrees at 11 bases. Germline CDR1 is MRHNA and CDR2 is SNTAGT. The CDR3 is 16 amino acids. V gave up 6 bases and J gave up 1 base; unmatched junction bases: 7. The CDR3 nucleotides read TGTGCCAGCAGACCGGGACAGGGGGAAGGGAACACTGAAGCTTTCTTT. Protein: CASRPGQGEGNTEAFF.

The chain carries TRBV6-5 and TRBJ2-7; D gene ambiguous. There are 14 residues in the CDR3. The V gene's germline CDR1 is MNHEY and CDR2 SVGAGI. Trimming cost V 5 bases and J 3 bases, with 14 bases left between them. The CDR3 sequence is CASSNTPINYEQYF. DNA of the CDR3: TGTGCCAGCAGTAACACCCCCATAAACTACGAGCAGTACTTC.

This sequence joins TRBV4-1 and TRBJ1-6, with 11 nucleotides matching TRBD1. CDR1 and CDR2 from the germline V gene are MGHRA and YSYEKL. The V and J ends lost 2 bases and 11 bases, in that order; junction bases with no gene match: 5. This CDR3 is 15 amino acids long. CDR3 in amino acids: CASSQPGQGEAPLHF. CDR3 bases: TGCGCCAGCAGCCAACCGGGACAGGGGGAAGCACCCCTCCACTTT.

V gene TRBV30 combines with J gene TRBJ2-3, with 10 bases fitting TRBD2. Germline values: CDR1 GTSNPN, CDR2 SVGIG (reference sequence). The CDR3 runs to 14 residues. The V gene end was trimmed by 2 bases and the J gene end by 6 bases; junction bases not matched to a gene: 5. The CDR3 coding sequence is TGTGCCTGGAGTCCAGCGGGGGGGCGGGATACGCAGTATTTT. Protein sequence: CAWSPAGGRDTQYF.

This clone is a singleton in its sample. The chain uses TRBV7-9 and TRBJ2-1; D remains ambiguous. Germline CDR1 and CDR2: SEHNR and FQNEAQ (reference sequence). This CDR3 has 10 amino acids. V was shortened by 4 bases and J by 12 bases, with 7 bases between the two germline ends. CDR3 bases: TGTGCCAGCAGCTCCTTGTGGCAGTTCTTC. Residues: CASSSLWQFF.

The chain links TRBV6-5 to TRBJ2-1, with a weak D call TRBD1 (5 bases). Deletions cut 0 bases from V and 9 bases from J, with 12 bases between. CDR3 size: 14 residues. The germline CDR1 and CDR2 sequences are MNHEY and SVGAGI. In DNA, the CDR3 is TGTGCCAGCAGTTACTCGCCAGGGAAGCGTGAGCAGTTCTTC. Translated, it gives CASSYSPGKREQFF.

This chain uses TRBV5-6 with TRBJ2-1; D is uncertain. The CDR3 contains 14 residues. Germline lookup yields CDR1 SGHDT and CDR2 YYEEEE. Trimming shortened V by 4 bases and J by 0 bases, and 8 bases separated the two germline ends. CDR3 loop: CASSPQDSYNEQFF. CDR3 in DNA: TGTGCCAGCAGCCCACAAGACTCCTACAATGAGCAGTTCTTC.

The chain joins TRBV28 to TRBJ2-7; TRBD1 or TRBD2 may be the D gene (8 bases each). The germline gives CDR1 MDHEN, CDR2 SYDVKM. Trimming stripped 6 bases from V and 2 bases from J, with 20 bases between. The CDR3 covers 16 residues. This CDR3 reads CASREGGGTGPYEQYF. The CDR3 bases are TGTGCCAGCAGAGAGGGCGGGGGGACAGGTCCCTACGAGCAGTACTTC.

The count of this clone is one. V is TRBV10-3 and J is TRBJ1-1; weak D call: TRBD1 (5 bases). The CDR3 spans 14 residues. Germline V gives CDR1 ENHRY, CDR2 SYGVKD. Trimming cost V 5 bases and J 0 bases, with 10 bases left between them. CDR3 sequence: CAISPTALNTEAFF. The CDR3 DNA is TGTGCCATCAGTCCGACAGCGTTGAACACTGAAGCTTTCTTT.